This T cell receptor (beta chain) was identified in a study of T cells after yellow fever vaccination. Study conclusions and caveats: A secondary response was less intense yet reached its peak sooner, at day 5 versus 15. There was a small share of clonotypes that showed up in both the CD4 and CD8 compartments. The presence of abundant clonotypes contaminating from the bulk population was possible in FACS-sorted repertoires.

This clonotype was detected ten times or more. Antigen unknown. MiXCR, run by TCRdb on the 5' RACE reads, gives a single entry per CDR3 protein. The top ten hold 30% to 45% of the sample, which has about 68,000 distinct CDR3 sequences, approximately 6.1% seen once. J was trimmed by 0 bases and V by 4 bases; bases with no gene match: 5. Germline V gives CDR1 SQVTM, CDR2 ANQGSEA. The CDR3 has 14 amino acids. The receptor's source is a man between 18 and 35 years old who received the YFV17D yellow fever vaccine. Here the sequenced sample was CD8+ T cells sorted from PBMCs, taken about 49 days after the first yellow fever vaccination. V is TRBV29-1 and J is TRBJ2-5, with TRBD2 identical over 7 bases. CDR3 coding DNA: TGCAGCGTTGGGGTCGGGGGGTACCAAGAGACCCAGTACTTC. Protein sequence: CSVGVGGYQETQYF.